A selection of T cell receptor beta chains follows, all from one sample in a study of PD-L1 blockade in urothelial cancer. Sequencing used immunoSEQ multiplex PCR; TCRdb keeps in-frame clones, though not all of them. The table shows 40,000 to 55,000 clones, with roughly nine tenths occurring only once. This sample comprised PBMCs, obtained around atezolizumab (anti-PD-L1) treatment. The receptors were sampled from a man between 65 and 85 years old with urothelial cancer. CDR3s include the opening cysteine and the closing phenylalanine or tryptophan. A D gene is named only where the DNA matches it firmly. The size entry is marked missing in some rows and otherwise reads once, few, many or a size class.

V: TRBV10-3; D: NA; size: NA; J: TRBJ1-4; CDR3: CAIRAEDTTNEKLFF; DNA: TGTGCCATCAGGGCGGAGGATACAACTAATGAAAAACTGTTTTTT
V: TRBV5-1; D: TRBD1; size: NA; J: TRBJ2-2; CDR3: CASSLDGRGPRDTGELFF; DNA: TGCGCCAGCAGCTTGGACGGCAGGGGGCCTCGGGACACCGGGGAGCTGTTTTTT
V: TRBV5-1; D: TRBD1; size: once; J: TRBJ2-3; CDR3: CASSFRTGSTDTQYF; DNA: TGCGCCAGCAGCTTCCGGACAGGTAGCACAGATACGCAGTATTTT
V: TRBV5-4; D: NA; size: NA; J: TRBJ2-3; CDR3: CASSLGARGSYTDTQYF; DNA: TGTGCCAGCAGCTTGGGGGCCCGTGGGAGCTACACAGATACGCAGTATTTT
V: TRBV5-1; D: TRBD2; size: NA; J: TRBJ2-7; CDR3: CASSLDPSGSSYEQYF; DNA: TGCGCCAGCAGCTTGGATCCTAGCGGGAGCTCCTACGAGCAGTACTTC
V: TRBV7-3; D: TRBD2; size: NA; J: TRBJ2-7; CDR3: CASSLMGGRTYEQYF; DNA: TGTGCCAGCAGCTTAATGGGCGGGAGGACCTACGAGCAGTACTTC
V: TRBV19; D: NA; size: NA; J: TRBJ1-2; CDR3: CASSLGANYGYTF; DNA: TGTGCCAGTAGCTTAGGGGCTAACTATGGCTACACCTTC
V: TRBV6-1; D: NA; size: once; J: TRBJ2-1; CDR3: CASSVIYNEQFF; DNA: TGTGCCAGCAGTGTTATATACAATGAGCAGTTCTTC
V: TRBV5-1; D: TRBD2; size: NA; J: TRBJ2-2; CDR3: CASSPGLAATGELFF; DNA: TGCGCCAGCAGCCCAGGACTAGCGGCCACCGGGGAGCTGTTTTTT
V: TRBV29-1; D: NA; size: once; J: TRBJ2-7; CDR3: CSVLAGPSYEQYF; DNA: TGCAGCGTTTTAGCAGGGCCCTCCTACGAGCAGTACTTC
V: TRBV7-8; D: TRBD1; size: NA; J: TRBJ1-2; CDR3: CASSLFGRQGSGYTF; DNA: TGTGCCAGCAGCTTATTCGGGCGACAGGGAAGTGGCTACACCTTC
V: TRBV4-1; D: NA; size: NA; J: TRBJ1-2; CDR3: CASSQASSGNYGYTF; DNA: TGCGCCAGCAGCCAAGCGTCTTCAGGGAACTATGGCTACACCTTC
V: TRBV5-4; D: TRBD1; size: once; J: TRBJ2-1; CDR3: CASSFGTAYNEQFF; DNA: TGTGCCAGCAGCTTCGGGACAGCCTACAATGAGCAGTTCTTC
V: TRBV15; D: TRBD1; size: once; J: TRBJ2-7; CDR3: CATSRDWTGSSYEQYF; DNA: TGTGCCACCAGCAGAGATTGGACAGGGAGCTCCTACGAGCAGTACTTC
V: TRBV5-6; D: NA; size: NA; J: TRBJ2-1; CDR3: CASTIPALQHEQFF; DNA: TGTGCCAGCACCATCCCGGCCCTACAGCATGAGCAGTTCTTC
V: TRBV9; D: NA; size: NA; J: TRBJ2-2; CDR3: CASSFGVNTGELFF; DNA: TGTGCCAGCAGCTTCGGGGTCAACACCGGGGAGCTGTTTTTT
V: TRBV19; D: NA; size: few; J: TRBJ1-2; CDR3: CASSNPPGNYGYTF; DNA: TGTGCCAGTAGTAACCCTCCGGGGAACTATGGCTACACCTTC
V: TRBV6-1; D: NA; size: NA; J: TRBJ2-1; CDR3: CASSVILAGPYNEQFF; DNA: TGTGCCAGCAGTGTTATTTTGGCGGGACCCTACAATGAGCAGTTCTTC
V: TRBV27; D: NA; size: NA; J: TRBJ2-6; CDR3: CASSFGGANVLTF; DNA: TGTGCCAGCAGTTTCGGGGGGGCCAACGTCCTGACTTTC
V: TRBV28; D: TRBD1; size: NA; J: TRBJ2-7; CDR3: CASRTNTGGYEQYF; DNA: TGTGCCAGCAGAACCAATACAGGGGGTTACGAGCAGTACTTC
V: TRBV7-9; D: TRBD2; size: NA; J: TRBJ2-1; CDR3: CASSSERDYNEQFF; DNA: TGTGCCAGCAGCTCGGAGCGGGACTACAATGAGCAGTTCTTC
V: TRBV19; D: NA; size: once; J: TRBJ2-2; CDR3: CASSIKTGAVNGELFF; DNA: TGTGCCAGTAGTATAAAAACGGGAGCTGTGAACGGGGAGCTGTTTTTT
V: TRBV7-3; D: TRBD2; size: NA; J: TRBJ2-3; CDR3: CASSSGLAGSTDTQYF; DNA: TGTGCCAGCAGCTCTGGACTAGCGGGGAGCACAGATACGCAGTATTTT
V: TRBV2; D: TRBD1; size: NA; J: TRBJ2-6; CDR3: CASSGLRGDRWAGANVLTF; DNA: TGTGCCAGCAGTGGTCTTAGGGGGGACAGGTGGGCTGGGGCCAACGTCCTGACTTTC
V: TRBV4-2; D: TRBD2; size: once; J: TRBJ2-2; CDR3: CASSLQPGLAGVRNTGELFF; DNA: TGTGCCAGCAGCCTCCAACCGGGACTAGCGGGAGTACGGAACACCGGGGAGCTGTTTTTT
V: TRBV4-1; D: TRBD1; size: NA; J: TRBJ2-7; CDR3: CASSRDRGYEQYF; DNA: TGCGCCAGCAGCCGGGACAGGGGGTACGAGCAGTACTTC